Each of the 30 T cell receptor beta chains below was sequenced from the same sample in a study of blood T cell repertoires in COVID-19. Generated by immunoSEQ multiplex PCR, the TCRdb table keeps only in-frame clones and is missing some. Of about 260,000 clones in the sample, around 87% were seen once. Material: peripheral blood. All receptors come from a woman aged 35 to 49 who had recovered from COVID-19.

The gene calls are TRBV10-1 and TRBJ2-1; D ambiguous. CDR3 length: 12 residues. CDR1 is WNHNN and CDR2 is SYGVQD in the germline V gene (reference sequence). Trimming shortened V by 7 bases and J by 5 bases, and 9 bases separated the two germline ends. CDR3 sequence reads: CASKGVNNEQFF. CDR3 nucleotides: TGCGCCAGCAAAGGAGTCAACAATGAGCAGTTCTTC.

The genes are TRBV27 and TRBJ1-6; D remains ambiguous. The germline V gene has CDR1 MNHEY and CDR2 SMNVEV (reference sequence). The germline V and J ends were trimmed by 6 bases and 0 bases, with 6 bases remaining between them. The CDR3 spans 14 residues. As DNA, the CDR3 is TGTGCCAGCAGGCGAAGCTCCTATAATTCACCCCTCCACTTT. This gives the protein CASRRSSYNSPLHF.

CDR3 in DNA: TGTGCCAGCAGCCTAACGGGTCGAGCGGACCTCTACGAGCAGTACTTC. This codes for CASSLTGRADLYEQYF. The chain combines TRBV28 with TRBJ2-7, with D perhaps TRBD2 (5 bases). V was clipped by 6 bases and J by 3 bases, with 21 bases between them. This CDR3 region has 16 residues. Germline CDR1 MDHEN, CDR2 SYDVKM.

The chain has TRBV5-4 and TRBJ2-3, with 8 bases matching TRBD2. The CDR3 extends over 14 amino acids. J lost 6 bases, V lost 0 bases, and 3 bases had no gene match. Germline-derived CDR1 and CDR2 are SGHNT and YYREEE (reference sequence). CDR3 sequence (DNA): TGTGCCAGCAGCTTGGATCTAGCGGGCGATACGCAGTATTTT. Translation gives CASSLDLAGDTQYF.

The chain has TRBV18 and TRBJ2-5; unclear D gene. The CDR3 sequence is 12 residues long. V was cut by 2 bases and J by 4 bases, with 5 bases left in between. CDR1 is KGHSH and CDR2 is LQKENI in the germline V gene. The CDR3 loop reads CASSPRRETQYF. The CDR3, as DNA: TGTGCCAGCTCACCAAGGAGAGAGACCCAGTACTTC.

The CDR3 coding sequence is TGTGCCAGCAGTTCCAGGGGGAATCAGCCCCAGCATTTT. This codes for CASSSRGNQPQHF. The chain has TRBV27 and TRBJ1-5; 7 bases fit TRBD1. Germline values: CDR1 MNHEY, CDR2 SMNVEV (reference sequence). V lost 4 bases to trimming and J lost 4 bases; unmatched junction nucleotides: 1. This CDR3 has 13 residues.

This chain links TRBV16 with TRBJ2-7, with 7 bases identical to TRBD2. The CDR3 is made up of 15 amino acids. V shed 4 bases, J shed 2 bases, and the junction held 8 bases outside the gene matches. Germline values: CDR1 KGHSY, CDR2 FQNENV. Here the CDR3 reads CASSRGRGRTYEQYF. CDR3 in DNA: TGTGCCAGCAGCCGGGGGAGGGGTAGGACCTACGAGCAGTACTTC.

V is TRBV5-4 and J is TRBJ1-2; TRBD1 agrees at 10 bases. There are 13 residues in the CDR3. Trimming took 3 bases from V and 4 from J; bases not matched to a gene: 0. CDR1 and CDR2 (germline): SGHNT, YYREEE (reference sequence). DNA for the CDR3: TGTGCCAGCAGCTGGGACAGGGGCTATGGCTACACCTTC. Translation: CASSWDRGYGYTF. Using reference TRBV5-4 and TRBJ1-2 for the parts outside the CDR3, the full variable domain is ETGVTQSPTHLIKTRGQQVTLRCSSQSGHNTVSWYQQALGQGPQFIFQYYREEENGRGNFPPRFSGLQFPNYSSELNVNALELDDSALYLCASSWDRGYGYTFGSGTRLTVV.

The chain is built from TRBV5-1 and TRBJ2-7; D is possibly TRBD2 (5 bases). Deletions cut 0 bases from V and 2 bases from J, with 12 bases between. The CDR3 sequence is 15 residues long. Germline V CDR1 and CDR2: SGHRS, YFSETQ. CDR3 region: CASSLAAGETYEQYF. CDR3 sequence (DNA): TGCGCCAGCAGCTTGGCGGCCGGGGAGACCTACGAGCAGTACTTC. The full variable domain, in which reference TRBV5-1 and TRBJ2-7 provide the parts outside the CDR3, is KAGVTQTPRYLIKTRGQQVTLSCSPISGHRSVSWYQQTPGQGLQFLFEYFSETQRNKGNFPGRFSGRQFSNSRSEMNVSTLELGDSALYLCASSLAAGETYEQYFGPGTRLTVT.

The table lists this clone with a few counts. This chain uses TRBV5-5 with TRBJ2-3; 10 bases align to TRBD2. CDR1 and CDR2 (germline): SGHKS, YYEKEE (reference sequence). Trimming removed 4 bases from V and 3 bases from J; junction bases left unmatched: 8. The CDR3 runs to 16 residues. CDR3 sequence: CASSRTSGLMTDTQYF. As DNA, the CDR3 is TGTGCCAGCAGCCGGACTAGCGGACTCATGACAGATACGCAGTATTTT.

The chain joins TRBV27 to TRBJ2-1, with TRBD1 matching 7 bases. The CDR3 runs to 14 residues. The J segment lost 5 bases and the V segment lost 5 bases, leaving 6 bases of the junction unmatched. Germline V gives CDR1 MNHEY, CDR2 SMNVEV (reference sequence). The CDR3 sequence: CASSRDRAHNEQFF. In DNA, the CDR3 is TGTGCCAGCAGTAGAGACAGGGCTCACAATGAGCAGTTCTTC.

The chain joins TRBV27 to TRBJ2-1; D call uncertain. Germline CDR1 is MNHEY and CDR2 is SMNVEV (reference sequence). The length of the CDR3 is 12 residues. Trimming cost V 5 bases and J 13 bases, with 15 bases left between them. The chain's CDR3 is CASSSTVIFQFF. The CDR3 DNA reads as TGTGCCAGCAGTAGTACAGTCATTTTTCAGTTCTTC.

The chain combines TRBV18 with TRBJ1-5; D may be TRBD1 (6 bases). From germline, CDR1 is KGHSH and CDR2 LQKENI. V gave up 1 base and J gave up 3 bases, with 13 bases separating them. The CDR3 consists of 16 residues. The CDR3 region is CASSPQMTGDNQPQHF. The CDR3 DNA reads as TGTGCCAGCTCACCACAAATGACAGGCGACAATCAGCCCCAGCATTTT.

The chain couples TRBV4-3 to TRBJ1-2; D unclear. This CDR3 has 16 residues. Trimming removed 1 base from V and 5 bases from J, with 17 bases in between. The V gene's germline CDR1 is LGHNA and CDR2 YSLEER. The CDR3 loop reads CASSQAPSYSLYGYTF. As DNA, the CDR3 is TGCGCCAGCAGCCAAGCCCCGTCGTATTCCCTTTATGGCTACACCTTC.

The chain combines TRBV18 with TRBJ1-6, with D hard to call. Germline V gene data show CDR1 as KGHSH and CDR2 as LQKENI. The ends were cut back, 3 bases at V and 5 bases at J, with 14 bases in the middle. The CDR3 contains 16 residues. CDR3 sequence (DNA): TGTGCCAGCTCACCCCGGCGAAGAGGTCATAATTCACCCCTCCACTTT. Amino acid sequence: CASSPRRRGHNSPLHF.

V is TRBV29-1 and J is TRBJ2-7; 9 nucleotides match TRBD1. This CDR3 comprises 14 residues. The V segment lost 6 bases and the J segment 5 bases; nucleotides outside the gene matches: 11. Germline V CDR1 and CDR2: SQVTM, ANQGSEA. CDR3 DNA sequence: TGCAGCGTCCGATCCGGGACAGGGAAGAACGAGCAGTACTTC. This sequence encodes CSVRSGTGKNEQYF.

The V gene is TRBV27, the J gene TRBJ2-2; D is perhaps TRBD2 (7 bases). V lost 5 bases, J lost 3 bases, and 25 bases lay in between. Germline V CDR1 and CDR2: MNHEY, SMNVEV (reference sequence). This CDR3 comprises 19 residues. In DNA form, the CDR3 reads TGTGCCAGCAGTCGGCAACTTTGGGGGGGCCAAGTAGACACCGGGGAGCTGTTTTTT. Translated: CASSRQLWGGQVDTGELFF.

The V call is TRBV19, the J call TRBJ1-4; no definite D call. This CDR3 has 12 residues. Looked up from germline, CDR1 is LNHDA and CDR2 is SQIVND (reference sequence). The ends were cut back, 4 bases at V and 10 bases at J, with 10 bases in the middle. The CDR3 region is CASSSDTAKLFF. As DNA, the CDR3 is TGTGCCAGTAGTAGTGACACGGCAAAACTGTTTTTT.

Here the CDR3 reads CASSDSASGGDTGELFF. In DNA form, the CDR3 reads TGTGCCAGCAGTGACTCGGCTAGCGGTGGGGACACCGGGGAGCTGTTTTTT. The rearrangement uses TRBV6-4 and TRBJ2-2, with 7 nucleotides matching TRBD2. The CDR3 has 17 amino acids. The V gene end was trimmed by 0 bases and the J gene end by 3 bases; junction bases not matched to a gene: 7. The germline V gene encodes CDR1 MRHNA and CDR2 SNTAGT.

The chain is built from TRBV2 and TRBJ1-1; D may be TRBD1 (6 bases). V dropped 6 bases and J dropped 1 base, with 9 bases sitting between them. Germline loops: CDR1 SNHLY, CDR2 FYNNEI. CDR3 length equals 13 residues. The CDR3 loop reads CASRRTENTEAFF. The CDR3 region has the DNA TGTGCCAGCAGGAGGACAGAGAACACTGAAGCTTTCTTT.

The genes are TRBV7-2 and TRBJ1-4; D gene unclear. The germline gives CDR1 SGHTA, CDR2 FQGNSA. This CDR3 region has 15 residues. V was cut by 4 bases and J by 0 bases, with 9 bases left in between. The CDR3 protein is CASSSGRSTNEKLFF. CDR3 nucleotide sequence: TGTGCCAGCAGCTCCGGGAGGTCAACTAATGAAAAACTGTTTTTT.

The chain joins TRBV4-3 to TRBJ2-7; TRBD2 matches 10 bases. J was trimmed by 5 bases and V by 2 bases; bases with no gene match: 3. The CDR3 runs 14 residues. The germline gives CDR1 LGHNA, CDR2 YSLEER. The CDR3 coding sequence is TGCGCCAGCAGCCAAACTAGCGGGGCCCACGAGCAGTACTTC. This codes for CASSQTSGAHEQYF.

This clone was recorded many times. This CDR3 is CASGHFVGAGNEQFF. Written as DNA, the CDR3 is TGTGCCAGTGGCCATTTTGTGGGCGCGGGGAATGAGCAGTTCTTC. The chain has TRBV19 and TRBJ2-1, with D perhaps TRBD2 (6 bases). The germline V gene has CDR1 LNHDA and CDR2 SQIVND (reference sequence). The V and J ends lost 8 bases and 7 bases respectively, with 21 bases between them. CDR3 length: 15 residues.

The rearrangement uses TRBV7-7 and TRBJ2-2, with a tentative D call TRBD2 (6 bases). The CDR3 loop spans 13 amino acids. The V and J ends lost 1 base and 6 bases respectively, with 6 bases between them. From germline, CDR1 is SSHAT and CDR2 FNYEAQ (reference sequence). CDR3 amino acids: CASSLGGAGELFF. The CDR3 DNA follows: TGTGCCAGCAGCTTAGGGGGGGCCGGGGAGCTGTTTTTT. Together with reference TRBV7-7 and TRBJ2-2, the CDR3 gives the full variable domain: GAGVSQSPRYKVTKRGQDVTLRCDPISSHATLYWYQQALGQGPEFLTYFNYEAQPDKSGLPSDRFSAERPEGSISTLTIQRTEQRDSAMYRCASSLGGAGELFFGEGSRLTVL.

The J gene is TRBJ1-6, the V gene TRBV4-2, with TRBD1 as a possible D gene (5 bases). V lost 3 bases, J lost 8 bases, and 17 bases lay in between. The CDR3 is made up of 16 amino acids. Germline lookup yields CDR1 LGHNA and CDR2 YNFKEQ. In DNA form, the CDR3 reads TGTGCCAGCAGCCAGAACAGGTCCCCTGGGGATTCACCCCTCCACTTT. Its protein product is CASSQNRSPGDSPLHF.

V is TRBV5-1 and J is TRBJ1-5; no definite D call. The CDR3 has 16 amino acids. Trimming removed 0 bases from V and 6 bases from J, with 16 bases in between. Germline lookup yields CDR1 SGHRS and CDR2 YFSETQ. The CDR3 DNA reads TGCGCCAGCAGCTTGGGAGTGGGAGGGAGTGGTCAGCCCCAGCATTTT. As protein: CASSLGVGGSGQPQHF.

The table lists this clone with a few counts. The chain employs TRBV7-9 and TRBJ2-6, with D possibly TRBD1 on 6 matching bases. This CDR3 has 17 residues. Germline-derived CDR1 and CDR2 are SEHNR and FQNEAQ (reference sequence). Trimming removed 5 bases from V and 0 bases from J, with 14 bases in between. The CDR3 region has the DNA TGTGCCAGCAGCCCCCGGACAGCGTCCTCTGGGGCCAACGTCCTGACTTTC. It encodes CASSPRTASSGANVLTF.

The chain has TRBV13 and TRBJ2-5; tentatively, D is TRBD1 (6 bases). The CDR3 contains 12 residues. V dropped 3 bases and J dropped 5 bases, with 7 bases sitting between them. Germline CDR1 and CDR2: PRHDT and FYEKMQ (reference sequence). CDR3 sequence: CASSLQGETQYF. Written as DNA, the CDR3 is TGTGCCAGCAGCTTGCAGGGGGAGACCCAGTACTTC.

The CDR3 bases are TGCGCCAGCAGCTTTAACACCTACAATGAGCAGTTCTTC. Translated, it gives CASSFNTYNEQFF. The chain carries TRBV5-1 and TRBJ2-1, with D hard to call. The CDR3 consists of 13 residues. Germline CDR1 and CDR2: SGHRS and YFSETQ. V was shortened by 2 bases and J by 2 bases, with 5 bases between the two germline ends.

The rearrangement uses TRBV5-4 and TRBJ2-1; 7 bases are shared with TRBD2. Trimming at V came to 2 bases and at J to 2 bases, leaving 4 bases not matched to a gene. Germline V CDR1 and CDR2: SGHNT, YYREEE (reference sequence). There are 15 residues in the CDR3. The CDR3 DNA follows: TGTGCCAGCAGCTTTACGGGGGGTCCCTACAATGAGCAGTTCTTC. Translating it yields CASSFTGGPYNEQFF. Complete variable domain (other parts from reference TRBV5-4 and TRBJ2-1): ETGVTQSPTHLIKTRGQQVTLRCSSQSGHNTVSWYQQALGQGPQFIFQYYREEENGRGNFPPRFSGLQFPNYSSELNVNALELDDSALYLCASSFTGGPYNEQFFGPGTRLTVL.